The T cell receptor (beta chain) under discussion was sequenced for a study of identifying expanded T cells in peripheral blood. Method: immunoSEQ multiplex PCR; TCRdb's copy keeps in-frame clones and lacks some. The sample includes 75,000 to 95,000 clones, approximately 90% seen only once; the top ten take roughly 7%. From germline, CDR1 is ENHRY and CDR2 SYGVKD. The CDR3 has 15 amino acids. The V gene end was trimmed by 3 bases and the J gene end by 2 bases; junction bases not matched to a gene: 3. The receptor's source is a person between 18 and 75 years old in good health. The gene calls are TRBV10-3 and TRBJ1-2; 10 bases map to TRBD1. Sequences were obtained from blood. This CDR3 is CAISDRDRGNYGYTF. The CDR3 coding sequence is TGTGCCATCAGTGATCGGGACAGGGGCAACTATGGCTACACCTTC.